The 6 T cell receptor beta chains listed next were all sequenced from one sample in a study of CXCR3-negative and CXCR3-positive naive CD8 T cells. These receptors lack a known antigen. Whole-study findings and limits: Greater hydrophobicity was found in TRB CDR3s of CXCR3-positive naive cells than of CXCR3-negative naive cells.

It was by 5' RACE with UMI labels that the TRB cDNA libraries were prepared. TCRdb processed the 5' RACE reads again and assigns one entry to each CDR3 protein, with no DNA. In total, the table holds tens of thousands of distinct CDR3 sequences. Sequencing input: naive CXCR3+ CD8+ T cells from blood. Subset reported: CD45RO-CCR7+CD27+CD95- naive CD8+ T cells expressing CXCR3 (TNR3+). Every receptor here comes from a human donor in good health. Some clones in this sample may be carry-over from other donors' samples.

V and J are TRBV21-1 and TRBJ1-6; with no DNA, the TCRdb D assignment of TRBD1 cannot be verified. TRBV21-1 is described as a pseudogene. The CDR3 is 16 residues long. CDR3 sequence: CASSSCPRSGGSPLHF.

CDR3 sequence reads: CASSLGRGRSYERYF. The rearrangement joins TRBV7-2 to TRBJ2-7; TCRdb selects TRBD1, and the lack of DNA leaves this call unchecked. From germline, CDR1 is SGHTA and CDR2 FQGNSA. This CDR3 comprises 15 residues.

The chain couples TRBV7-3 to TRBJ2-5; TCRdb's D call of TRBD2 is untestable without DNA. The germline gives CDR1 SGHTA, CDR2 FQGTGA. The CDR3 length is 14 residues. The CDR3 reads CASSPGGEKETQYF.

The chain joins TRBV5-6 to TRBJ2-5; TCRdb proposes TRBD1, but this gene call is untestable without DNA. The V gene's germline CDR1 is SGHDT and CDR2 YYEEEE. The CDR3 spans 14 residues. CDR3 residues: CASSHRGYQETQYF.

This chain uses TRBV5-1 with TRBJ2-5; TCRdb's D call of TRBD2 is untestable without DNA. This CDR3 has 15 amino acids. Per the germline V gene, CDR1 is SGHRS and CDR2 is YFSETQ. The CDR3 sequence is CARSLGPQREETQYF.

The CDR3 reads CSVEGDLYNEQFF. The V call is TRBV29-1, the J call TRBJ2-1. CDR3 length equals 13 residues. Germline V lookup: CDR1 SQVTM, CDR2 ANQGSEA.